The 5 T cell receptor beta chains below all came from one sample that was sequenced in a study (dated by TCRdb to about 2015). Receptor amplification or capture employed 5' RACE. Reads for this sample came from an Illumina MiSeq. In TCRdb, the public reads were trimmed at Q25 with fastp and aligned with MiXCR, with productive beta chains retained. Under each unique CDR3 protein, matching rows form one entry showing the most common genes and DNA. The sample yields approximately 37,000 distinct CDR3 sequences; 18% were counted once. The ten largest make up around 2.8% of the sample. The specimen sequenced was naive CD4+ T cells sorted from a lymph node. The cell subset or site label on this specimen signifies: naive CD4+ T cells, CD4+CD45RA+CD25-. The receptor set was obtained from a female donor with breast cancer.

A few counts support this clonotype. The chain is built from TRBV4-1 and TRBJ1-4; TRBD1 matches 7 bases. The CDR3 runs to 14 residues. Germline CDR1 reads MGHRA; CDR2 reads YSYEKL. Unmatched junction bases numbered 3, after V lost 4 bases and J lost 4 bases. CDR3 in amino acids: CASSLQGINEKLFF. The CDR3 DNA follows: TGCGCCAGCAGCCTACAGGGGATTAATGAAAAACTGTTTTTT.

The rearrangement uses TRBV2 and TRBJ2-7, with D uncertain. The germline V gene has CDR1 SNHLY and CDR2 FYNNEI. Trimming took off 1 base at V and 0 bases at J, with 4 bases between the two ends. The CDR3 contains 13 residues. The CDR3 DNA reads as TGTGCCAGCAGTGAAGGCCCCTCCTACGAGCAGTACTTC. It translates to CASSEGPSYEQYF.

This clonotype was seen only a few times. One junction end disagrees with the germline gene, perhaps due to a read error. The genes are TRBV7-2 and TRBJ1-1; D is unclear. Germline V gene data show CDR1 as SGHTA and CDR2 as FQGNSA. The CDR3 totals 15 residues. In DNA, the CDR3 is TGTGCCGGCAGCTCTGGGTCCCAAATGAACACTGAAGCTTTCTTT. This sequence encodes CAGSSGSQMNTEAFF.

This clonotype occurred a few times. One junction end does not reproduce the germline sequence, and a read error may be involved. The J gene is TRBJ2-7, the V gene TRBV7-7, with unresolved D. The CDR3 is made up of 15 amino acids. CDR1 is SSHAT, CDR2 FNYEAQ, per germline (reference sequence). Here the CDR3 reads CASSLNYQSSYEQYF. As DNA, the CDR3 is TGTGCTAGCAGCTTAAACTACCAGAGCTCCTACGAGCAGTACTTC. Full variable domain (rest looked up from reference TRBV7-7 and TRBJ2-7): GAGVSQSPRYKVTKRGQDVTLRCDPISSHATLYWYQQALGQGPEFLTYFNYEAQPDKSGLPSDRFSAERPEGSISTLTIQRTEQRDSAMYRCASSLNYQSSYEQYFGPGTRLTVT.

This clonotype has more than one count but fewer than ten. The chain has TRBV12-3 or TRBV12-4 and TRBJ2-1; the match to TRBD2 covers 10 bases. V shed 5 bases and J 10 bases; nucleotides not matched to a gene: 8. This CDR3 is 14 amino acids long. The CDR3 region has the DNA TGTGCCAGCAGTCCGCTCCTAGCGGGAGCCGAGCAGTTCTTC. Translating gives CASSPLLAGAEQFF.